Shown below are 14 T cell receptor beta chains from a single sample sequenced in a study of Graves' ophthalmopathy and Graves' hyperthyroidism. For repertoire sequencing, the TCR beta CDR3 regions were amplified from RNA transcripts. Following a first-round RT-PCR that used HTBI primers, a second-round multiplex PCR was carried out. TCRdb ran MiXCR on the multiplex PCR reads and lists one entry per CDR3 protein. The sample includes hundreds of thousands of distinct CDR3 sequences, around 50% seen only once; the top ten take around half. Sequenced material: peripheral blood. Source of these receptors: an adult man with Graves' ophthalmopathy.

This sequence joins TRBV6-6 and TRBJ1-2, with D possibly TRBD1 on 5 matching bases. Germline V lookup: CDR1 MNHNY, CDR2 SVGAGI (reference sequence). The CDR3 covers 13 residues. Trimming pared 5 bases from V and 3 bases from J, leaving 10 bases between. CDR3 sequence reads: CASSPQEHYGYTF. CDR3 nucleotide sequence: TGTGCCAGCAGTCCACAGGAGCACTATGGCTACACCTTC.

This clonotype showed up just a few times. The V and J genes are TRBV9 and TRBJ2-7; 10 bases match TRBD1. The CDR3 loop spans 15 amino acids. Trimming removed 4 bases from V and 3 bases from J; junction bases left unmatched: 7. CDR1 and CDR2 (germline): SGDLS, YYNGEE. CDR3 nucleotide sequence: TGTGCCAGCAGCTCTGGACAGGGGGTGATCTACGAGCAGTACTTC. It encodes CASSSGQGVIYEQYF.

This clonotype was recorded only once. A much more abundant neighbour one base away suggests this may be a read error. The chain carries TRBV10-3 and TRBJ1-6; D uncertain. Deletions cut 10 bases from V and 8 bases from J, with 18 bases between. CDR3 length: 14 residues. Looked up from germline, CDR1 is ENHRY and CDR2 is SYGVKD. CDR3 residues: CASTSRVVDSPLHF. CDR3 DNA: TGTGCCAGCACCTCGAGGGTCGTGGATTCACCCCTCCACTTT.

The J gene is TRBJ2-5, the V gene TRBV2, with D possibly called TRBD1 or TRBD2 (6 bases each). The CDR3 covers 13 residues. Deletions cut 8 bases from V and 5 bases from J, with 15 bases between. Germline assignment: CDR1 SNHLY and CDR2 FYNNEI. CDR3 DNA sequence: TGTGCCAGCCGAAGACAGGCGGGGGAGACCCAGTACTTC. Translation: CASRRQAGETQYF. Drawing the rest from reference TRBV2 and TRBJ2-5, the complete variable domain is EPEVTQTPSHQVTQMGQEVILRCVPISNHLYFYWYRQILGQKVEFLVSFYNNEISEKSEIFDDQFSVERPDGSNFTLKIRSTKLEDSAMYFCASRRQAGETQYFGPGTRLLVL.

The sample holds one count of this clonotype. V gene TRBV2 combines with J gene TRBJ2-7, with 7 positions matching TRBD1. Germline loops: CDR1 SNHLY, CDR2 FYNNEI. V shed 5 bases and J 3 bases; nucleotides not matched to a gene: 7. CDR3 length: 14 residues. This CDR3 is CASSLDRDHYEQYF. Written as DNA, the CDR3 is TGTGCCAGCAGTTTAGACAGGGACCACTACGAGCAGTACTTC.

This clonotype showed up just a few times. This chain uses TRBV10-2 with TRBJ2-2; 12 nucleotides align to TRBD2. V was clipped by 10 bases and J by 4 bases; unmatched bases: 10. The CDR3 has 16 residues. Germline assignment: CDR1 WSHSY and CDR2 SAAADI. CDR3 in DNA: TGCGCCAACAGCCTACTAGCGGGAGGCGGCACCGGGGAGCTGTTTTTT. Its protein product is CANSLLAGGGTGELFF.

V usage is TRBV5-1 and J usage is TRBJ1-1, with TRBD1 identical over 7 bases. Trimming cost V 4 bases and J 3 bases; bases outside gene matches: 3. The CDR3 consists of 13 residues. The germline gives CDR1 SGHRS, CDR2 YFSETQ. CDR3 in amino acids: CASSPGGDTEAFF. In DNA form, the CDR3 reads TGCGCCAGCAGCCCAGGGGGGGACACTGAAGCTTTCTTT.

The table lists this clonotype with a few counts. The chain carries TRBV2 and TRBJ2-5, with D possibly being TRBD2 (6 bases). The CDR3 has 14 amino acids. CDR1 and CDR2 from the germline V gene are SNHLY and FYNNEI. V was shortened by 8 bases and J by 1 base, with 14 bases between the two germline ends. The DNA of the CDR3 is TGTGCCAGCTGCGTTTCGGGGGTCCAAGAGACCCAGTACTTC. This encodes CASCVSGVQETQYF. Looking up the rest from reference TRBV2 and TRBJ2-5 gives the full variable domain: EPEVTQTPSHQVTQMGQEVILRCVPISNHLYFYWYRQILGQKVEFLVSFYNNEISEKSEIFDDQFSVERPDGSNFTLKIRSTKLEDSAMYFCASCVSGVQETQYFGPGTRLLVL.

This clonotype has at least ten counts. This sequence joins TRBV15 and TRBJ1-6; D unresolved. V was cut by 0 bases and J by 9 bases, with 15 bases left in between. Germline-derived CDR1 and CDR2 are LNHNV and YYDKDF (reference sequence). The CDR3 loop spans 16 amino acids. CDR3 in amino acids: CATSRDRDLGGSPLHF. The CDR3 bases are TGTGCCACCAGCAGAGACCGGGATTTAGGTGGTTCACCCCTCCACTTT.

The chain uses TRBV7-9 and TRBJ1-2; 8 bases line up with TRBD1. This CDR3 region has 16 residues. V lost 5 bases and J lost 6; bases outside the gene matches: 14. Germline lookup yields CDR1 SEHNR and CDR2 FQNEAQ (reference sequence). The CDR3 DNA reads as TGTGCCAGCAGCCCTGGCGGGTGGACAGGGAGCCATGGCTACACCTTC. It is translated as CASSPGGWTGSHGYTF.

This clonotype was counted a few times. The chain carries TRBV7-3 and TRBJ1-1, with D possibly matching TRBD1 (6 bases). The CDR3 runs 13 residues. Germline V gene data show CDR1 as SGHTA and CDR2 as FQGTGA. The germline V and J ends were trimmed by 4 bases and 3 bases, with 9 bases remaining between them. The DNA of the CDR3 is TGTGCCAGCAGCTCCCCAGGGGACACTGAAGCTTTCTTT. Protein product: CASSSPGDTEAFF.

The table lists this clonotype with a few counts. This chain connects TRBV2 to TRBJ1-6; 8 nucleotides agree with TRBD1. Germline values: CDR1 SNHLY, CDR2 FYNNEI. J gave up 10 bases and V 4 bases, and 9 bases lay outside the gene matches. This CDR3 is built from 15 residues. The CDR3 region is CASSGDRGFGSPLHF. CDR3 in DNA: TGTGCCAGCAGTGGAGACAGGGGTTTCGGCTCACCCCTCCACTTT. Together with reference TRBV2 and TRBJ1-6, the CDR3 gives the full variable domain: EPEVTQTPSHQVTQMGQEVILRCVPISNHLYFYWYRQILGQKVEFLVSFYNNEISEKSEIFDDQFSVERPDGSNFTLKIRSTKLEDSAMYFCASSGDRGFGSPLHFGNGTRLTVT.

This clonotype was detected a few times. The chain has TRBV12-3 or TRBV12-4 and TRBJ2-7, with D unresolved. The length of the CDR3 is 14 residues. Deletions cut 8 bases from V and 0 bases from J, with 14 bases between. This chain's CDR3 is CASSPDRNSYEQYF. The CDR3 coding sequence is TGTGCCAGCTCCCCCGACCGTAACTCCTACGAGCAGTACTTC.

This chain connects TRBV2 to TRBJ1-5; TRBD1 agrees at 7 bases. CDR1 and CDR2 (germline): SNHLY, FYNNEI. There are 16 residues in the CDR3. The J segment lost 2 bases and the V segment lost 6 bases, leaving 10 bases of the junction unmatched. CDR3 amino acids: CASRRPGQGGNQPQHF. CDR3 in DNA: TGTGCCAGCAGGCGACCGGGCCAGGGGGGCAATCAGCCCCAGCATTTT. Complete variable domain (other parts from reference TRBV2 and TRBJ1-5): EPEVTQTPSHQVTQMGQEVILRCVPISNHLYFYWYRQILGQKVEFLVSFYNNEISEKSEIFDDQFSVERPDGSNFTLKIRSTKLEDSAMYFCASRRPGQGGNQPQHFGDGTRLSIL.